The 30 T cell receptor beta chains presented below share a single source sample, sequenced in a study of T cell responses to AZD1222 COVID-19 vaccine. Clones were sequenced by immunoSEQ multiplex PCR, and TCRdb holds only the in-frame ones, with some missing. The table records under 95,000 clones, around 85% of them present only once. The sequenced sample was peripheral blood, obtained 28 days after the second AZD1222 dose. The receptors here all came from an adult who received the AZD1222 COVID-19 vaccine.

CDR3 DNA: TGTGCCAGCAGCCTTGGGACTAGCGGCGTGCAAGAGACCCAGTACTTC. Translated: CASSLGTSGVQETQYF. The rearrangement joins TRBV11-2 to TRBJ2-5, with 11 bases fitting TRBD2. CDR1 SGHAT and CDR2 FQNNGV come from the germline V gene. The CDR3 covers 16 residues. After removal of 5 bases from V and 2 bases from J, the junction contained 7 bases not matched to a gene.

This chain connects TRBV7-8 to TRBJ2-5; 12 bases are shared with TRBD1. The ends lost 2 bases at V and 5 bases at J; junction bases unmatched: 6. Germline CDR1 reads SGHVS; CDR2 reads FQNEAQ. The CDR3 runs 16 residues. The CDR3 region is CASSLRGQGARETQYF. In DNA form, the CDR3 reads TGTGCCAGCAGCTTAAGGGGACAGGGGGCTCGGGAGACCCAGTACTTC.

V is TRBV11-1 and J is TRBJ1-6; D is possibly TRBD1 (6 bases). The ends were cut back, 6 bases at V and 10 bases at J, with 13 bases in the middle. The CDR3 has 13 amino acids. In germline, CDR1 is SGHAT, CDR2 FQDESV (reference sequence). The CDR3 DNA is TGTGCCAGCAGGGGGGCAGAGGGCTCACCCCTCCACTTT. Its translation is CASRGAEGSPLHF. Full variable domain (rest looked up from reference TRBV11-1 and TRBJ1-6): EAEVAQSPRYKITEKSQAVAFWCDPISGHATLYWYRQILGQGPELLVQFQDESVVDDSQLPKDRFSAERLKGVDSTLKIQPAELGDSAMYLCASRGAEGSPLHFGNGTRLTVT.

The genes are TRBV19 and TRBJ1-1; a possible D gene is TRBD1 (6 bases). V lost 7 bases and J lost 1, with 10 bases in between. The V gene's germline CDR1 is LNHDA and CDR2 SQIVND (reference sequence). This CDR3 contains 13 residues. The CDR3 sequence is CASNTGKNTEAFF. CDR3 sequence (DNA): TGTGCCAGTAATACAGGGAAGAACACTGAAGCTTTCTTT.

The rearrangement uses TRBV7-2 and TRBJ1-6, with D possibly being TRBD1 (5 bases). V was shortened by 2 bases and J by 6 bases, with 20 bases between the two germline ends. This CDR3 has 18 amino acids. CDR1 and CDR2 from the germline V gene are SGHTA and FQGNSA. The CDR3: CASSLMVVGRVPNSPLHF. The CDR3 region has the DNA TGTGCCAGCAGCTTAATGGTTGTGGGCAGGGTCCCTAATTCACCCCTCCACTTT.

The chain couples TRBV5-6 to TRBJ1-2; no clear D gene. Trimming removed 1 base from V and 8 bases from J, with 12 bases in between. This CDR3 spans 13 amino acids. Germline lookup yields CDR1 SGHDT and CDR2 YYEEEE. The CDR3 loop is CASSLKGLKGYTF. The CDR3 DNA sequence: TGTGCCAGCAGCTTGAAGGGTTTGAAGGGCTACACCTTC.

The chain is built from TRBV14 and TRBJ1-2; 8 bases match TRBD1. Germline V lookup: CDR1 SGHDN, CDR2 FVKESK. The CDR3 is 17 amino acids. V was pared by 1 base and J by 2 bases, with 9 bases of the junction left unmatched. The DNA for the CDR3 is TGTGCCAGCAGCCAAGTGGGGACAGGAGCCTTGAACTATGGCTACACCTTC. It encodes CASSQVGTGALNYGYTF.

This CDR3 is CASSLEGDSSTDTQYF. The DNA for the CDR3 is TGCGCCAGCAGCTTGGAGGGGGACAGTAGCACAGATACGCAGTATTTT. The V call is TRBV5-1, the J call TRBJ2-3; 7 bases align to TRBD1. The germline gives CDR1 SGHRS, CDR2 YFSETQ. J was trimmed by 0 bases and V by 0 bases; bases with no gene match: 4. CDR3 length: 16 amino acids.

This clone was detected a few times. The chain couples TRBV4-1 to TRBJ2-7; possible D gene TRBD1, 5 bases. The CDR3 is 13 residues long. The germline gives CDR1 MGHRA, CDR2 YSYEKL. V was clipped by 2 bases and J by 7 bases, with 12 bases between them. CDR3 loop: CASSQLTGEEQYF. As DNA, the CDR3 is TGCGCCAGCAGCCAACTTACAGGTGAAGAGCAGTACTTC.

The chain uses TRBV7-8 and TRBJ1-2; D gene ambiguous. V was cut by 5 bases and J by 3 bases, with 25 bases left in between. The CDR3 is made up of 18 amino acids. Germline V gene sequence: CDR1 SGHVS, CDR2 FQNEAQ. The chain's CDR3 is CASSPNDFRAGRDYGYTF. The CDR3 DNA is TGTGCCAGCAGCCCGAATGACTTTAGGGCGGGAAGGGACTATGGCTACACCTTC.

The rearrangement joins TRBV7-2 to TRBJ1-2; D call uncertain. With 0 bases removed from V and 4 bases from J, the gap between germline ends came to 9 bases. The CDR3 is made up of 14 amino acids. The germline V gene has CDR1 SGHTA and CDR2 FQGNSA. Here the CDR3 reads CASSLATAFYGYTF. The CDR3 nucleotides read TGTGCCAGCAGCTTAGCGACGGCATTCTATGGCTACACCTTC.

This chain joins TRBV19 and TRBJ1-4; tentatively, D is TRBD1 (6 bases). CDR1 LNHDA and CDR2 SQIVND come from the germline V gene (reference sequence). This CDR3 contains 14 residues. Trimming left V 4 bases short and J 10 bases short, with 16 bases between. The CDR3: CASSNTGSRGKLFF. The CDR3 DNA reads as TGTGCCAGTAGTAACACAGGGAGTCGGGGAAAACTGTTTTTT.

This chain uses TRBV3-1 (or the pseudogene TRBV3-2) with TRBJ1-5, with D possibly being TRBD1 (6 bases). Trimming cost V 3 bases and J 4 bases, with 13 bases left between them. The CDR3 is made up of 15 amino acids. The V gene's germline CDR1 is LGHDT and CDR2 YNNKEL (reference sequence). The CDR3 DNA sequence: TGTGCCAGCAGCCATTCACAGGGCCTAAATCAGCCCCAGCATTTT. Its protein is CASSHSQGLNQPQHF.

The V gene is TRBV7-2, the J gene TRBJ2-1; TRBD2 aligns across 9 bases. CDR3 length: 15 amino acids. The germline V gene encodes CDR1 SGHTA and CDR2 FQGNSA. With 1 base clipped from V and 7 bases from J, the junction kept 5 bases outside the gene matches. CDR3 coding DNA: TGTGCCAGCAGCTTAGTGTTTAGCGGGGGAAATGAGCAGTTCTTC. Translation gives CASSLVFSGGNEQFF.

This rearrangement joins TRBV6-6 to TRBJ1-4; the D gene is possibly TRBD1 (5 bases). This CDR3 has 15 amino acids. V was shortened by 6 bases and J by 8 bases, with 19 bases between the two germline ends. Germline CDR1 and CDR2: MNHNY and SVGAGI (reference sequence). DNA for the CDR3: TGTGCCAGCAGCCCAGCCGACAGCGGGAGCGAAAAACTGTTTTTT. This translates into CASSPADSGSEKLFF.

This chain links TRBV7-9 with TRBJ1-4; a possible D gene is TRBD1 (5 bases). The germline V gene has CDR1 SEHNR and CDR2 FQNEAQ (reference sequence). This CDR3 is built from 13 residues. The ends were cut back, 3 bases at V and 8 bases at J, with 10 bases in the middle. Here the CDR3 DNA reads TGTGCCAGCAGCTTGCACAGGACAGAAAAACTGTTTTTT. Residues: CASSLHRTEKLFF.

This chain links TRBV19 with TRBJ2-3; possibly TRBD1 or TRBD2 for D (5 bases each). Trimming left V 7 bases short and J 0 bases short, with 11 bases between. The germline V gene encodes CDR1 LNHDA and CDR2 SQIVND (reference sequence). The CDR3 runs 14 residues. CDR3 DNA: TGTGCCAGTAAATGCGAGGGGAGCACAGATACGCAGTATTTT. Translation gives CASKCEGSTDTQYF.

This CDR3 reads CASSVDGSSDGYTF. As DNA, the CDR3 is TGTGCCAGCAGCGTTGACGGGTCCTCTGATGGCTACACCTTC. The chain uses TRBV9 and TRBJ1-2; D gene ambiguous. Germline V lookup: CDR1 SGDLS, CDR2 YYNGEE. The CDR3 totals 14 residues. The ends were cut back, 2 bases at V and 6 bases at J, with 14 bases in the middle.

The genes are TRBV19 and TRBJ1-2; TRBD1 agrees at 8 bases. The CDR3 spans 15 residues. The germline gives CDR1 LNHDA, CDR2 SQIVND (reference sequence). Losses at the gene ends were 4 bases for V and 3 bases for J; bases not matched to a gene: 7. As DNA, the CDR3 is TGTGCCAGTAGTACTTGGACAGGGAACGACTATGGCTACACCTTC. It encodes CASSTWTGNDYGYTF.

The rearrangement joins TRBV5-1 to TRBJ1-1, with unresolved D. The V gene lost 6 bases and the J gene lost 4 bases, with 7 bases spanning the gap. CDR1 SGHRS and CDR2 YFSETQ come from the germline V gene. The CDR3 has 11 amino acids. The CDR3 here is CASKGGTEAFF. CDR3 DNA sequence: TGCGCCAGCAAGGGTGGCACTGAAGCTTTCTTT.

Only a few counts were recorded for this clone. This chain connects TRBV27 to TRBJ1-1, with D perhaps TRBD1 (6 bases). Trimming cost V 3 bases and J 6 bases, with 26 bases left between them. The germline V gene has CDR1 MNHEY and CDR2 SMNVEV (reference sequence). There are 18 residues in the CDR3. This CDR3 reads CASSFRGISGTTNAEAFF. CDR3 in DNA: TGTGCCAGCAGTTTTCGGGGAATTTCCGGGACAACCAACGCTGAAGCTTTCTTT.

CDR3 loop: CASSQDGGGFDHEKLFF. The CDR3 nucleotides read TGCGCCAGCAGCCAAGATGGAGGAGGGTTCGACCATGAAAAACTGTTTTTT. The chain joins TRBV4-1 to TRBJ1-4; D is undetermined. Trimming stripped 0 bases from V and 6 bases from J, with 17 bases between. The CDR3 length is 17 residues. Germline CDR1 is MGHRA and CDR2 is YSYEKL.

The chain carries TRBV4-1 and TRBJ2-5; D is possibly TRBD1 or TRBD2 (7 bases each). V was pared by 0 bases and J by 4 bases, with 12 bases between. Germline V CDR1 and CDR2: MGHRA, YSYEKL. The CDR3 sequence is 15 residues long. The CDR3 DNA sequence: TGCGCCAGCAGCCAAGATGGGAGGGGGCGAGAGACCCAGTACTTC. It yields the protein CASSQDGRGRETQYF.

The chain carries TRBV19 and TRBJ1-5; unclear D gene. CDR3 length: 14 amino acids. In germline, CDR1 is LNHDA, CDR2 SQIVND (reference sequence). V gave up 4 bases and J gave up 0 bases, with 7 bases separating them. CDR3 region: CASSTDISNQPQHF. The CDR3 DNA reads as TGTGCCAGTAGTACAGACATTAGCAATCAGCCCCAGCATTTT.

This clone rates as medium-sized (0.01 to 0.1%). The rearrangement links TRBV9 to TRBJ1-2; 7 bases line up with TRBD1. V gave up 3 bases and J gave up 4 bases; unmatched junction bases: 6. The germline gives CDR1 SGDLS, CDR2 YYNGEE. The CDR3 is made up of 14 amino acids. Here the CDR3 DNA reads TGTGCCAGCAGCGGGCCCGGGACAGTCTATGGCTACACCTTC. Translating gives CASSGPGTVYGYTF.

This sequence joins TRBV3-1 (or the pseudogene TRBV3-2) and TRBJ2-3; D unclear. CDR3 length: 11 residues. With 4 bases removed from V and 6 bases from J, the gap between germline ends came to 5 bases. Germline CDR1 and CDR2: LGHDT and YNNKEL (reference sequence). The CDR3, as DNA: TGTGCCAGCAGCCGTGGGGATACGCAGTATTTT. Translated: CASSRGDTQYF.

The V and J genes are TRBV5-8 and TRBJ2-3; unclear D gene. V shed 3 bases and J shed 0 bases, with 20 bases lying between them. The CDR3 totals 18 residues. Germline V lookup: CDR1 SGHTS, CDR2 YDEGEE. Written as DNA, the CDR3 is TGTGCCAGCAGCTCCCGACCACTTTCGAGCGCAAGCACAGATACGCAGTATTTT. Translation: CASSSRPLSSASTDTQYF.

This clone is judged medium-sized. This chain uses TRBV4-1 with TRBJ1-1, with D possibly matching TRBD1 (5 bases). CDR3 size: 16 residues. In germline, CDR1 is MGHRA, CDR2 YSYEKL. V shed 4 bases and J shed 3 bases, with 18 bases lying between them. The CDR3 protein is CASSPGWGRADTEAFF. Here the CDR3 DNA reads TGCGCCAGCAGCCCCGGGTGGGGCCGAGCGGACACTGAAGCTTTCTTT.

This clone appeared a few times. This chain connects TRBV21-1 to TRBJ1-6; whether TRBD1, the table's D call, matches the DNA was not checked. TRBV21-1 is flagged as a pseudogene. The CDR3 loop spans 17 amino acids. The CDR3 reads CASSKGSGTNYNSPLHF. Written as DNA, the CDR3 is TGTGCCAGCAGCAAAGGCTCTGGCACCAACTATAATTCACCCCTCCACTTT.

The genes are TRBV5-6 and TRBJ1-5; D is undetermined. The CDR3 sequence is 15 residues long. Trimming stripped 1 base from V and 7 bases from J, with 15 bases between. CDR1 is SGHDT and CDR2 is YYEEEE in the germline V gene. In nucleotides, the CDR3 is TGTGCCAGCAGCTTGAGGTGGAGTGGGGAACAGCCCCAGCATTTT. The encoded protein is CASSLRWSGEQPQHF.